Listed below are T cell receptor beta chains from one sample, sequenced in a study of OX40 agonist ivuxolimab in advanced cancers. This table comes from immunoSEQ multiplex PCR, and its TCRdb copy is limited to in-frame clones, with some not included. The sample has tens of thousands of clones; about 91% are singletons. Here the sequenced sample was CD4+ or CD8+ T cells sorted from blood, taken in a trial of the OX40 agonist ivuxolimab. Receptors originate from an adult with an advanced solid tumor such as melanoma, head and neck, liver or kidney cancer. The CDR3 runs from the conserved cysteine through the conserved F or W. D genes are given only for firm matches. Rows may omit the clone size; those that give it use once, few, many or a size class.

V gene: TRBV6-5
clone size: few
J gene: TRBJ2-3
D gene: NA
CDR3 DNA: TGTGCCAGCAGTTACCAGATGCGCACAGATACGCAGTATTTT
CDR3 protein: CASSYQMRTDTQYF

V gene: TRBV27
clone size: NA
J gene: TRBJ1-5
D gene: TRBD1
CDR3 DNA: TGTGCCAGCAGAACCCGGACAGGGCTGGGTCAGCCCCAGCATTTT
CDR3 protein: CASRTRTGLGQPQHF

V gene: TRBV12-5
clone size: NA
J gene: TRBJ2-3
D gene: NA
CDR3 DNA: TGTGCTAGTGGTTTGGTAGGGGGGACCGTCACAGATACGCAGTATTTT
CDR3 protein: CASGLVGGTVTDTQYF

V gene: TRBV18
clone size: NA
J gene: TRBJ1-2
D gene: TRBD1
CDR3 DNA: TGTGCCAGCTCAACCGGGACAGAATATGGCTACACCTTC
CDR3 protein: CASSTGTEYGYTF

V gene: TRBV5-1
clone size: NA
J gene: TRBJ2-2
D gene: TRBD1
CDR3 DNA: TGCGCCAGCAGCTTGCGGACAGGGAACACCGGGGAGCTGTTTTTT
CDR3 protein: CASSLRTGNTGELFF

V gene: TRBV6-6
clone size: NA
J gene: TRBJ2-7
D gene: NA
CDR3 DNA: TGTGCCAGCAGTTACGACCGTGCCGAGCAGTACTTC
CDR3 protein: CASSYDRAEQYF

V gene: TRBV9
clone size: NA
J gene: TRBJ1-3
D gene: NA
CDR3 DNA: TGTGCCAGCAGCGTGACAGCTGGAAACACCATATATTTT
CDR3 protein: CASSVTAGNTIYF

V gene: TRBV28
clone size: NA
J gene: TRBJ2-2
D gene: TRBD2
CDR3 DNA: TGTGCCAGCACTTCCGGGACTAGGACCGGGGAGCTGTTTTTT
CDR3 protein: CASTSGTRTGELFF

V gene: TRBV28
clone size: NA
J gene: TRBJ1-5
D gene: TRBD1
CDR3 DNA: TGTGCCAGCAAGTGGGACAGGGTGGGTGAAAATCAGCCCCAGCATTTT
CDR3 protein: CASKWDRVGENQPQHF

V gene: TRBV11-3
clone size: NA
J gene: TRBJ2-7
D gene: TRBD2
CDR3 DNA: TGTGCCAGCAGCGCGGGCGAGCGGGAAGAGCAGTACTTC
CDR3 protein: CASSAGEREEQYF

V gene: TRBV7-2
clone size: once
J gene: TRBJ2-1
D gene: NA
CDR3 DNA: TGTGCCAGCAGCTTATACCCCCCCTCGTGGCCCTATGCCTACAATGAGCAGTTCTTC
CDR3 protein: CASSLYPPSWPYAYNEQFF

V gene: TRBV2
clone size: NA
J gene: TRBJ1-2
D gene: NA
CDR3 DNA: TGTGCCAGCAGAGGGGGGGACCAATTCTATGGCTACACCTTC
CDR3 protein: CASRGGDQFYGYTF

V gene: TRBV5-1
clone size: NA
J gene: TRBJ2-3
D gene: TRBD2
CDR3 DNA: TGCGCCAGCAGCTGGGGGACTAGCGGGGTTGGGGATACGCAGTATTTT
CDR3 protein: CASSWGTSGVGDTQYF

V gene: TRBV7-2
clone size: NA
J gene: TRBJ2-7
D gene: NA
CDR3 DNA: TGTGCCAGCAGCTTATCCGGGAGCTCCTACGAGCAGTACTTC
CDR3 protein: CASSLSGSSYEQYF

V gene: TRBV6-5
clone size: NA
J gene: TRBJ1-5
D gene: NA
CDR3 DNA: TGTGCCAGCAGTTACGTAAGGGGGAATCAGCCCCAGCATTTT
CDR3 protein: CASSYVRGNQPQHF

V gene: TRBV10-3
clone size: NA
J gene: TRBJ1-2
D gene: TRBD1
CDR3 DNA: TGTGCCATCACCAGCCCGGGACAGGGCCCCTATGGCTACACCTTC
CDR3 protein: CAITSPGQGPYGYTF

V gene: TRBV20-1
clone size: NA
J gene: TRBJ2-5
D gene: TRBD1
CDR3 DNA: TGCAGTGCAGAACAGGGGGAGACCCAGTACTTC
CDR3 protein: CSAEQGETQYF

V gene: TRBV2
clone size: NA
J gene: TRBJ2-2
D gene: NA
CDR3 DNA: TGTGCCAGCAGTGAACTTGGACTACCGAACACCGGGGAGCTGTTTTTT
CDR3 protein: CASSELGLPNTGELFF

V gene: TRBV5-4
clone size: once
J gene: TRBJ2-5
D gene: NA
CDR3 DNA: TGTGCCAGCAGCTTGGAGGGCCAAGAGACCCAGTACTTC
CDR3 protein: CASSLEGQETQYF

V gene: TRBV5-1
clone size: NA
J gene: TRBJ2-7
D gene: NA
CDR3 DNA: TGCGCCAGCAGCCCCGAGAGTATCTCCTACGAGCAGTACTTC
CDR3 protein: CASSPESISYEQYF

V gene: TRBV7-2
clone size: NA
J gene: TRBJ1-2
D gene: NA
CDR3 DNA: TGTGCCAGCAGCCCCCAAGGGAGTAATGGCTACACCTTC
CDR3 protein: CASSPQGSNGYTF

V gene: TRBV9
clone size: NA
J gene: TRBJ2-2
D gene: TRBD1
CDR3 DNA: TGTGCCAGCAGCGTATCCACCGGGACAGGGGGCACCGGGGAGCTGTTTTTT
CDR3 protein: CASSVSTGTGGTGELFF

V gene: TRBV30
clone size: NA
J gene: TRBJ1-6
D gene: NA
CDR3 DNA: TGTGCCTGGAGTGTGAGGGCAGTCTCCTATAATTCACCCCTCCACTTT
CDR3 protein: CAWSVRAVSYNSPLHF

V gene: TRBV4-1
clone size: NA
J gene: TRBJ2-7
D gene: NA
CDR3 DNA: TGCGCCAGCAGCCCCCCGGCAGGGAGCTCCTACGAGCAGTACTTC
CDR3 protein: CASSPPAGSSYEQYF

V gene: TRBV19
clone size: NA
J gene: TRBJ1-1
D gene: NA
CDR3 DNA: TGTGCCAGTAGTATTACAACGAACACTGAAGCTTTCTTT
CDR3 protein: CASSITTNTEAFF

V gene: TRBV11-3
clone size: NA
J gene: TRBJ1-1
D gene: NA
CDR3 DNA: TGTGCCAGCAGCTTAGCGGGGGCTGCTGAAGCTTTCTTT
CDR3 protein: CASSLAGAAEAFF

V gene: TRBV7-2
clone size: NA
J gene: TRBJ1-1
D gene: NA
CDR3 DNA: TGTGCCAGCAGCGTGGAGAACACTGAAGCTTTCTTT
CDR3 protein: CASSVENTEAFF

V gene: TRBV30
clone size: NA
J gene: TRBJ1-2
D gene: TRBD1
CDR3 DNA: TGTGCCTGGGCACGGGACAGGCCGCAGGGCTACACCTTC
CDR3 protein: CAWARDRPQGYTF

V gene: TRBV7-9
clone size: NA
J gene: TRBJ1-4
D gene: NA
CDR3 DNA: TGTGCCAGCAGCCTGGCGGGGAGGAATGAAAAACTGTTTTTT
CDR3 protein: CASSLAGRNEKLFF

V gene: TRBV6-6
clone size: NA
J gene: TRBJ1-1
D gene: TRBD1
CDR3 DNA: TGTGCCAGCAGGAGAGGACAGGGGCTGAACACTGAAGCTTTCTTT
CDR3 protein: CASRRGQGLNTEAFF

V gene: TRBV27
clone size: NA
J gene: TRBJ2-7
D gene: NA
CDR3 DNA: TGTGCCAGCAGTTTACTGGGGGACGAGCAGTACTTC
CDR3 protein: CASSLLGDEQYF

V gene: TRBV27
clone size: few
J gene: TRBJ2-7
D gene: TRBD2
CDR3 DNA: TGTGCCAGCAGTTTATCGGGGGGGGAGGGCCTTAGGGAGCAGTACTTC
CDR3 protein: CASSLSGGEGLREQYF

V gene: TRBV6-5
clone size: NA
J gene: TRBJ1-2
D gene: TRBD1
CDR3 DNA: TGTGCCAGCAGACCCGACAGGGGGGGAGGCTACACCTTC
CDR3 protein: CASRPDRGGGYTF

V gene: TRBV19
clone size: NA
J gene: TRBJ2-7
D gene: NA
CDR3 DNA: TGTGCCAGTAGTATACAGGGTAGCTCCTACGAGCAGTACTTC
CDR3 protein: CASSIQGSSYEQYF

V gene: TRBV7-6
clone size: NA
J gene: TRBJ2-2
D gene: NA
CDR3 DNA: TGTGCCAGCAGCTTAGGGAACGAGAACACCGGGGAGCTGTTTTTT
CDR3 protein: CASSLGNENTGELFF

V gene: TRBV9
clone size: once
J gene: TRBJ2-3
D gene: NA
CDR3 DNA: TGTGCCAGCAGCGTAGGGACTGCTAGCACAGATACGCAGTATTTT
CDR3 protein: CASSVGTASTDTQYF

V gene: TRBV10-3
clone size: NA
J gene: TRBJ2-7
D gene: NA
CDR3 DNA: TGTGCCATCAGTGAGTCAACAGGGACCCACGAGCAGTACTTC
CDR3 protein: CAISESTGTHEQYF

V gene: TRBV7-2
clone size: NA
J gene: TRBJ2-7
D gene: TRBD2
CDR3 DNA: TGTGCCAGCAGCTTCGGCGGGACTATCCCCTACGAGCAGTACTTC
CDR3 protein: CASSFGGTIPYEQYF

V gene: TRBV18
clone size: NA
J gene: TRBJ2-7
D gene: TRBD2
CDR3 DNA: TGTGCCAGCTCACCAAGAACTAGCGGGACCTACGAGCAGTACTTC
CDR3 protein: CASSPRTSGTYEQYF

V gene: TRBV30
clone size: NA
J gene: TRBJ1-1
D gene: NA
CDR3 DNA: TGTGCCTGGAGTGCGATTTTAGGGGTGAACACTGAAGCTTTCTTT
CDR3 protein: CAWSAILGVNTEAFF

V gene: TRBV19
clone size: once
J gene: TRBJ1-2
D gene: NA
CDR3 DNA: TGTGCCAGTAGTAATCCAGGGCCCTATGGCTACACCTTC
CDR3 protein: CASSNPGPYGYTF

V gene: TRBV5-1
clone size: NA
J gene: TRBJ1-3
D gene: NA
CDR3 DNA: TGCGCCAGCAGCTTGGAGCGGCAGGGAAACACCATATATTTT
CDR3 protein: CASSLERQGNTIYF

V gene: TRBV7-8
clone size: NA
J gene: TRBJ1-1
D gene: TRBD1
CDR3 DNA: TGTGCCAGCAGCTCTAGCGCCGGGACAGGGGGTGAAGCTTTCTTT
CDR3 protein: CASSSSAGTGGEAFF

V gene: TRBV11-3
clone size: few
J gene: TRBJ2-2
D gene: NA
CDR3 DNA: TGTGCCAGCAGCTTGCGGGGGAACACCGGGGAGCTGTTTTTT
CDR3 protein: CASSLRGNTGELFF

V gene: TRBV5-4
clone size: NA
J gene: TRBJ1-1
D gene: NA
CDR3 DNA: TGTGCCAGCAGCTTGGATAATGGCAGGGCGGTTAGCACTGAAGCTTTCTTT
CDR3 protein: CASSLDNGRAVSTEAFF

V gene: TRBV14
clone size: NA
J gene: TRBJ2-1
D gene: TRBD1
CDR3 DNA: TGTGCCAGCAGCCAACCGACAGGGAGTGATGAGCAGTTCTTC
CDR3 protein: CASSQPTGSDEQFF

V gene: TRBV7-3
clone size: NA
J gene: TRBJ2-5
D gene: NA
CDR3 DNA: TGTGCCAGCAGCTTGCCAGGGGACCAAGAGACCCAGTACTTC
CDR3 protein: CASSLPGDQETQYF

V gene: TRBV10-2
clone size: NA
J gene: TRBJ2-7
D gene: TRBD2
CDR3 DNA: TGCGCCAGCAGTGGGTTTAGCGGGAGCTCCTACGAGCAGTACTTC
CDR3 protein: CASSGFSGSSYEQYF

V gene: TRBV7-9
clone size: NA
J gene: TRBJ2-3
D gene: TRBD2
CDR3 DNA: TGTGCCAGCAGCTCGACTAGCCCATCTGATACGCAGTATTTT
CDR3 protein: CASSSTSPSDTQYF

V gene: TRBV30
clone size: NA
J gene: TRBJ1-2
D gene: NA
CDR3 DNA: TGTGCCTGGGACCGGGACCGGGGAGGCTACACCTTC
CDR3 protein: CAWDRDRGGYTF

V gene: TRBV19
clone size: NA
J gene: TRBJ2-7
D gene: NA
CDR3 DNA: TGTGCCAGTAGTATTGGGGACCCTGGAGACTACGAGCAGTACTTC
CDR3 protein: CASSIGDPGDYEQYF

V gene: TRBV19
clone size: NA
J gene: TRBJ1-6
D gene: NA
CDR3 DNA: TGTGCCAGTAGCCCCTCTTCGACCTATAATTCACCCCTCCACTTT
CDR3 protein: CASSPSSTYNSPLHF

V gene: TRBV5-1
clone size: NA
J gene: TRBJ1-4
D gene: NA
CDR3 DNA: TGCGCCAGCTCTCCTGGAACAGAAGATGAAAAACTGTTTTTT
CDR3 protein: CASSPGTEDEKLFF

V gene: TRBV7-2
clone size: NA
J gene: TRBJ2-1
D gene: NA
CDR3 DNA: TGTGCCAGCAGCTTAGCGTTGGGGGGCCAGTTCTTC
CDR3 protein: CASSLALGGQFF

V gene: TRBV6-5
clone size: NA
J gene: TRBJ2-3
D gene: NA
CDR3 DNA: TGTGCCAGCGGGGATTTCAGAGATACGCAGTATTTT
CDR3 protein: CASGDFRDTQYF

V gene: TRBV30
clone size: NA
J gene: TRBJ2-3
D gene: NA
CDR3 DNA: TGTGCCTGGGGGGATCGGAGGGATACGCAGTATTTT
CDR3 protein: CAWGDRRDTQYF

V gene: TRBV10-2
clone size: NA
J gene: TRBJ1-5
D gene: NA
CDR3 DNA: TGCGCCAGCAGTTCAGACTACAATCAGCCCCAGCATTTT
CDR3 protein: CASSSDYNQPQHF